This TCR beta chain was identified during a study of shared clonotypes between healthy human individuals. For this clone: Its antigen is as yet unknown. Given a far larger clone just one base away, this is likely a sequencing read error. Other DNA variants within this sample encode the same CDR3.

Findings and caveats of the study: Among donors, clonotype sharing was expected to be affected by sequencing depth. Represented diversity, genetic and exposure-history alike, was limited by few donors.

Germline V gene data show CDR1 as MDHEN and CDR2 as SYDVKM. The V end was cut by 5 bases, the J end by 4 bases, with 9 bases between. The CDR3 totals 12 residues. Here immunoSEQ multiplex PCR was the method, and the copy in TCRdb shows in-frame clones only, minus some. This repertoire shows over 400,000 clones, over 70% found once; its top ten account for over 9.5%. V usage is TRBV28 and J usage is TRBJ2-7; the D is unclear. The receptor's source is a woman aged 40 to 50 in good health. Some clones in this sample may be carry-over from other donors' samples. Material for sequencing was PBMCs. CDR3 nucleotide sequence: TGTGCCAGCAGTCTGGCAGTGTACGAGCAGTACTTC. This gives the protein CASSLAVYEQYF.